Listed below are T cell receptor beta chains from one sample, sequenced in a study of blood T cell repertoires in COVID-19. The repertoire was sequenced with immunoSEQ multiplex PCR; TCRdb's copy has only in-frame clones and lacks some. The sample holds about 200,000 clones; approximately 80% are singletons and the top ten take 25% to 35%. Sequenced input: peripheral blood. The receptors originated from a man between 35 and 55 years old with acute or convalescent COVID-19. CDR3s include the opening cysteine and the closing phenylalanine or tryptophan. A D gene is named only where the DNA matches it firmly. Expanded clones get a size class; other rows say once, few or many, or leave the size out.

d_gene	v_gene	j_gene	abundance	CDR3aa	CDR3nt
.	TRBV5-1	TRBJ2-2	.	CASSLVTNTGELFF	TGCGCCAGCAGCTTGGTTACGAACACCGGGGAGCTGTTTTTT
.	TRBV30	TRBJ1-1	.	CAWSEGGTEAFF	TGTGCCTGGAGTGAAGGGGGCACTGAAGCTTTCTTT
.	TRBV6-1	TRBJ1-5	.	CASSEAPGQPQHF	TGTGCCAGCAGTGAAGCACCCGGTCAGCCCCAGCATTTT
.	TRBV27	TRBJ1-1	.	CASSSGSTEAFF	TGTGCCAGCAGTTCCGGTAGTACTGAAGCTTTCTTT
.	TRBV7-2	TRBJ1-1	.	CASAPNAGPNTEAFF	TGTGCCAGCGCTCCCAACGCTGGCCCGAACACTGAAGCTTTCTTT
TRBD1	TRBV4-3	TRBJ2-7	.	CASSQLQGARYEQYF	TGCGCCAGCAGCCAGCTACAGGGGGCGAGGTACGAGCAGTACTTC
TRBD1	TRBV6-2/TRBV6-3	TRBJ1-2	.	CASSSGTGVNYGYTF	TGTGCCAGCAGTTCCGGGACAGGGGTTAACTATGGCTACACCTTC
.	TRBV6-1	TRBJ2-7	.	CASSEEDSYEQYF	TGTGCCAGCAGTGAAGAGGACTCATACGAGCAGTACTTC
TRBD2	TRBV7-2	TRBJ2-5	.	CASSNGLAGYKETQYF	TGTGCCAGCAGCAACGGACTAGCGGGCTATAAAGAGACCCAGTACTTC
.	TRBV27	TRBJ1-1	.	CASSLSGGEAFF	TGTGCCAGCAGTTTATCGGGGGGTGAAGCTTTCTTT
TRBD1	TRBV2	TRBJ1-1	.	CASWGQGLRMNTEAFF	TGTGCCAGCTGGGGACAGGGTTTAAGGATGAACACTGAAGCTTTCTTT
TRBD1	TRBV6-2/TRBV6-3	TRBJ1-5	.	CASSLRGQGGNQPQHF	TGTGCCAGCAGCCTTCGGGGACAGGGAGGCAATCAGCCCCAGCATTTT
.	TRBV6-5	TRBJ1-2	.	CASSQGHGYTF	TGTGCCAGCAGTCAGGGGCATGGCTACACCTTC
TRBD1	TRBV19	TRBJ2-5	once	CASSSQTGWTETQYF	TGTGCCAGTAGTTCCCAGACAGGGTGGACAGAGACCCAGTACTTC
TRBD1	TRBV7-2	TRBJ2-5	.	CASTLSTGDETQYF	TGTGCCAGCACCCTCTCGACAGGGGATGAGACCCAGTACTTC
TRBD2	TRBV6-5	TRBJ2-7	.	CASRTSGSYEQYF	TGTGCCAGCAGAACTAGCGGGAGCTACGAGCAGTACTTC
.	TRBV6-2/TRBV6-3	TRBJ1-2	.	CASSYTSGLELGYTF	TGTGCCAGCAGTTACACCTCGGGACTGGAACTGGGCTACACCTTC
.	TRBV27	TRBJ1-5	.	CASSLGGRQPQHF	TGTGCCAGCAGTTTGGGAGGGAGGCAGCCCCAGCATTTT
TRBD2	TRBV7-8	TRBJ2-1	.	CASRTSGSSFSYNEQFF	TGTGCCAGCAGAACTAGCGGGAGCTCCTTCTCCTACAATGAGCAGTTCTTC
.	TRBV27	TRBJ2-2	.	CASSPEWLAGELFF	TGTGCCAGCAGCCCCGAGTGGTTGGCCGGGGAGCTGTTTTTT
TRBD2	TRBV5-1	TRBJ2-1	.	CASSETSGHNEQFF	TGCGCCAGCAGCGAGACTAGCGGCCACAATGAGCAGTTCTTC
.	TRBV4-2	TRBJ2-7	.	CASSQELGDFYEQYF	TGTGCCAGCAGCCAAGAACTGGGCGATTTCTACGAGCAGTACTTC
TRBD2	TRBV2	TRBJ2-1	.	CASSELAGYYNEQFF	TGTGCCAGCAGTGAACTAGCGGGATACTACAATGAGCAGTTCTTC
.	TRBV7-2	TRBJ2-1	.	CASSGAGRYNEQFF	TGTGCCAGCAGCGGGGCGGGAAGGTACAATGAGCAGTTCTTC
.	TRBV19	TRBJ1-5	.	CASSIWGGNSNQPQHF	TGTGCCAGTAGTATTTGGGGGGGAAATAGCAATCAGCCCCAGCATTTT
.	TRBV15	TRBJ2-7	.	CATSRAGGTSYEQYF	TGTGCCACCAGCAGGGCCGGCGGGACCTCCTACGAGCAGTACTTC
.	TRBV18	TRBJ2-1	.	CASSPAGQGLEQFF	TGTGCCAGCTCACCAGCTGGGCAAGGACTTGAGCAGTTCTTC
TRBD1	TRBV5-1	TRBJ1-1	.	CASSSDRVLNTEAFF	TGCGCCAGCAGCTCGGACAGGGTACTGAACACTGAAGCTTTCTTT
TRBD2	TRBV6-2/TRBV6-3	TRBJ2-7	.	CASSYRGGVYEQYF	TGTGCCAGCAGTTACCGGGGAGGGGTCTACGAGCAGTACTTC
.	TRBV4-1	TRBJ2-3	.	CASSQGQDTDTQYF	TGCGCCAGCAGCCAAGGACAGGACACAGATACGCAGTATTTT
TRBD2	TRBV5-4	TRBJ2-1	.	CASRELAAPRSYNEQFF	TGTGCCAGCAGAGAACTAGCGGCCCCTAGATCCTACAATGAGCAGTTCTTC
.	TRBV18	TRBJ2-1	.	CASSRRLERNGNEQFF	TGTGCCAGCTCCCGGAGGCTCGAGCGGAACGGGAATGAGCAGTTCTTC
.	TRBV7-2	TRBJ1-1	.	CASSVRSTEAFF	TGTGCCAGCAGTGTAAGGAGCACTGAAGCTTTCTTT
TRBD1	TRBV25-1	TRBJ1-2	.	CASSDVGDRVGYGYTF	TGTGCCAGCAGTGACGTTGGGGACAGGGTCGGATATGGCTACACCTTC
TRBD2	TRBV11-2	TRBJ2-7	.	CASSRLARDGEQYF	TGTGCCAGCAGCCGACTAGCCAGGGATGGCGAGCAGTACTTC
.	TRBV7-6	TRBJ1-1	.	CASSQGRNTEAFF	TGTGCCAGCAGCCAGGGGAGGAACACTGAAGCTTTCTTT
.	TRBV6-6	TRBJ2-3	.	CASCGLITDTQYF	TGTGCCAGTTGCGGCCTCATCACAGATACGCAGTATTTT
.	TRBV5-6	TRBJ1-2	.	CASSLGEIYGYTF	TGTGCCAGCAGCTTGGGGGAGATCTATGGCTACACCTTC
.	TRBV27	TRBJ1-1	.	CASSSFGTFDTEAFF	TGTGCCAGCAGTTCTTTTGGGACATTCGACACTGAAGCTTTCTTT
.	TRBV18	TRBJ1-1	few	CASSPSENTEAFF	TGTGCCAGCTCACCAAGCGAGAACACTGAAGCTTTCTTT
TRBD1	TRBV27	TRBJ2-1	.	CASSPGQDEQFF	TGTGCCAGCAGTCCCGGACAGGATGAGCAGTTCTTC
.	TRBV3-1/TRBV3-2	TRBJ2-2	once	CASSQIALQGPPGTGELFF	TGTGCCAGCAGCCAAATTGCTCTCCAGGGCCCCCCGGGCACCGGGGAGCTGTTTTTT